These 16 T cell receptor beta chains were sequenced from one sample in a study of patients and donors after allogeneic stem cell transplantation. MiXCR was run by TCRdb on the RT-PCR reads, yielding one entry per CDR3 protein. This sample carries hundreds of thousands of distinct CDR3 sequences, 16% of them seen once, and the ten largest clones take 6.5% to 7.5%. Sequencing used blood, either unsorted or a sorted T cell fraction (not recorded which). The source is a human donor who was either an allogeneic HSCT recipient or a stem cell or donor lymphocyte infusion donor (not recorded which). It is not recorded whose cells these are; they may come from a transplant donor.

At least ten counts were recorded for this clonotype. This chain joins TRBV7-9 and TRBJ1-5; TRBD1 aligns across 10 bases. Germline V gene data show CDR1 as SEHNR and CDR2 as FQNEAQ (reference sequence). The CDR3 spans 16 residues. V shed 5 bases and J 7 bases; nucleotides not matched to a gene: 11. The CDR3 here is CASSPRGGQGQQPQHF. CDR3 DNA: TGTGCCAGCAGCCCCCGAGGGGGACAGGGGCAGCAGCCCCAGCATTTT.

The rearrangement uses TRBV5-1 and TRBJ1-2; D is possibly TRBD1 (5 bases). V dropped 5 bases and J dropped 8 bases, with 13 bases sitting between them. CDR1 SGHRS and CDR2 YFSETQ come from the germline V gene. The CDR3 loop spans 12 amino acids. The CDR3 DNA reads as TGCGCCAGCAGGCATGACGGGGACGGCTACACCTTC. It yields the protein CASRHDGDGYTF.

The rearrangement joins TRBV6-1 to TRBJ2-7; TRBD1 matches at 9 bases. The junction had 7 bases not matched to a gene; V was cut back by 5 bases and J by 5 bases. This CDR3 region has 14 residues. Germline V gene data show CDR1 as MNHNS and CDR2 as SASEGT. CDR3 sequence (DNA): TGTGCCAGCAGTACGGGACAGGGTGGAAACGAGCAGTACTTC. It yields the protein CASSTGQGGNEQYF.

The chain links TRBV11-2 to TRBJ2-3; D may be TRBD2 (6 bases). The V end lost 3 bases, the J end lost 9 bases, and 13 bases lay between the germline ends. CDR3 length: 13 residues. In germline, CDR1 is SGHAT, CDR2 FQNNGV. In DNA, the CDR3 is TGTGCCAGCAGCTTGGACTACAAGGGAACGCAGTATTTT. Translating it yields CASSLDYKGTQYF.

The chain links TRBV10-2 to TRBJ1-1, with D unresolved. Trimming left V 8 bases short and J 1 base short, with 8 bases between. The length of the CDR3 is 12 residues. The germline V gene has CDR1 WSHSY and CDR2 SAAADI. The CDR3 DNA reads as TGCGCCAGCGGGAGGTGGAACACTGAAGCTTTCTTT. The encoded protein is CASGRWNTEAFF.

There are a few counts of this clonotype. The chain couples TRBV12-3 or TRBV12-4 to TRBJ2-1, with 11 positions matching TRBD2. V lost 4 bases, J lost 4 bases, and 6 bases stayed unmatched. CDR3 length: 16 residues. CDR3 amino acids: CASSWTGTSGYNEQFF. The CDR3 DNA follows: TGTGCCAGCAGTTGGACCGGGACTAGCGGATACAATGAGCAGTTCTTC.

The chain recombines TRBV6-5 with TRBJ2-3; 8 bases are a match to TRBD1. Germline V gene lookup returns CDR1 MNHEY and CDR2 SVGAGI. After removal of 1 base from V and 5 bases from J, the junction contained 5 bases not matched to a gene. The CDR3 has 15 residues. The CDR3 loop reads CASSYFRTGKDTQYF. The CDR3 DNA is TGTGCCAGCAGTTACTTCCGGACAGGGAAAGATACGCAGTATTTT.

The rearrangement uses TRBV3-1 and TRBJ2-5, with D possibly being TRBD2 (6 bases). V lost 6 bases and J 5 bases, leaving 25 bases between the germline ends. The CDR3 loop spans 17 amino acids. Germline V gene lookup returns CDR1 LGHDT and CDR2 YNNKEL (reference sequence). CDR3 in amino acids: CASSPTPMTWAGETQYF. CDR3 coding DNA: TGTGCCAGCAGTCCCACACCAATGACTTGGGCGGGGGAGACCCAGTACTTC.

There are a few counts of this clonotype. This chain uses TRBV24-1 with TRBJ1-2, with 9 bases fitting TRBD1. The CDR3 is 15 amino acids. Losses at the gene ends were 12 bases for V and 7 bases for J; bases not matched to a gene: 17. The germline V gene encodes CDR1 KGHDR and CDR2 SFDVKD. CDR3: CALSGGWTGASGYTF. The CDR3 DNA reads as TGTGCCCTTTCGGGGGGGTGGACAGGGGCTTCTGGCTACACCTTC.

The CDR3 DNA follows: TGCAGTGCTACCGACAGGGGAAAGCAGTTCTTC. It encodes CSATDRGKQFF. The chain joins TRBV20-1 to TRBJ2-1, with TRBD1 identical over 8 bases. The CDR3 extends over 11 amino acids. The trim removed 4 bases at V and 11 bases at J, leaving 4 bases unmatched. In germline, CDR1 is DFQATT, CDR2 SNEGSKA (reference sequence).

This clonotype has just a few counts. The rearrangement uses TRBV6-1 and TRBJ2-1; D may correspond to TRBD1 or TRBD2 (5 bases each). Germline V gives CDR1 MNHNS, CDR2 SASEGT. The CDR3 loop spans 15 amino acids. V was pared by 5 bases and J by 5 bases, with 16 bases between. The CDR3 DNA sequence: TGTGCCAGCAGTCCCCCGGGACCCAAAAACAATGAGCAGTTCTTC. Its protein is CASSPPGPKNNEQFF.

This chain joins TRBV2 and TRBJ2-5, with D possibly TRBD2 on 6 matching bases. Looked up from germline, CDR1 is SNHLY and CDR2 is FYNNEI. V was pared by 6 bases and J by 1 base, with 9 bases between. The CDR3 sequence is 13 residues long. The CDR3 coding sequence is TGTGCCAGCAGGGCGGGACTCCAAGAGACCCAGTACTTC. Protein sequence: CASRAGLQETQYF.

This clonotype has a handful of counts. CDR3 bases: TGTGCCAGCAGCCCTAGGGGGCTGACTGAAGCTTTCTTT. Residues: CASSPRGLTEAFF. This chain connects TRBV3-1 to TRBJ1-1; 7 bases agree with TRBD1. J gave up 5 bases and V 4 bases, and 4 bases lay outside the gene matches. This CDR3 has 13 amino acids. Germline loops: CDR1 LGHDT, CDR2 YNNKEL (reference sequence).

This chain links TRBV3-1 with TRBJ2-2; D remains unclear. The CDR3 totals 15 residues. V was trimmed by 1 base and J by 0 bases, leaving 6 bases between them. In germline, CDR1 is LGHDT, CDR2 YNNKEL (reference sequence). CDR3 loop: CASSQVPSNTGELFF. CDR3 in DNA: TGTGCCAGCAGCCAAGTCCCCTCGAACACCGGGGAGCTGTTTTTT.

The chain combines TRBV4-1 with TRBJ2-1, with no clear D. The germline V gene encodes CDR1 MGHRA and CDR2 YSYEKL. The CDR3 is 13 residues long. V was clipped by 1 base and J by 15 bases, with 16 bases between them. Here the CDR3 DNA reads TGCGCCAGCAGCCAAGTTCGAGGCCCTCCGGGGTTCTTC. This sequence encodes CASSQVRGPPGFF.

This clonotype turned up a few times. V usage is TRBV7-9 and J usage is TRBJ1-2, with D unclear. CDR1 is SEHNR, CDR2 FQNEAQ, per germline (reference sequence). Trimming pared 5 bases from V and 2 bases from J, leaving 12 bases between. This CDR3 is built from 14 residues. The CDR3 loop is CASSGKRFNYGYTF. The CDR3 DNA reads TGTGCCAGCAGCGGCAAGAGATTCAACTATGGCTACACCTTC.